A few counts support the clone carrying this TCR beta chain. These data come from a study of human T cells and chemical hapten exposure. Trimming took off 5 bases at V and 2 bases at J, with 15 bases between the two ends. CDR1 is SQVTM, CDR2 ANQGSEA, per germline. The CDR3 is made up of 14 amino acids. TCRdb re-called the RACE reads through MiXCR, storing one row per CDR3 protein. The table shows 300,000 to 350,000 distinct CDR3 sequences, with approximately 6.3% occurring only once. Regarding time point: patch test 1, 2 weeks after DPC sensitization. Treatment defined: therapeutic diphenylcyclopropenone sensitization with weekly scalp DPC.

The chain recombines TRBV29-1 with TRBJ1-2; D uncertain. The source of this sequence is a woman in her late teens or twenties with alopecia areata. Some clones in this sample may be carry-over from other donors' samples. The input for sequencing was whole blood, taken in connection with sensitization to the hapten diphenylcyclopropenone (DPC). As DNA, the CDR3 is TGCAGCGTTCGATCCGGCAATTGGAACTATGGCTACACCTTC. Translation gives CSVRSGNWNYGYTF.